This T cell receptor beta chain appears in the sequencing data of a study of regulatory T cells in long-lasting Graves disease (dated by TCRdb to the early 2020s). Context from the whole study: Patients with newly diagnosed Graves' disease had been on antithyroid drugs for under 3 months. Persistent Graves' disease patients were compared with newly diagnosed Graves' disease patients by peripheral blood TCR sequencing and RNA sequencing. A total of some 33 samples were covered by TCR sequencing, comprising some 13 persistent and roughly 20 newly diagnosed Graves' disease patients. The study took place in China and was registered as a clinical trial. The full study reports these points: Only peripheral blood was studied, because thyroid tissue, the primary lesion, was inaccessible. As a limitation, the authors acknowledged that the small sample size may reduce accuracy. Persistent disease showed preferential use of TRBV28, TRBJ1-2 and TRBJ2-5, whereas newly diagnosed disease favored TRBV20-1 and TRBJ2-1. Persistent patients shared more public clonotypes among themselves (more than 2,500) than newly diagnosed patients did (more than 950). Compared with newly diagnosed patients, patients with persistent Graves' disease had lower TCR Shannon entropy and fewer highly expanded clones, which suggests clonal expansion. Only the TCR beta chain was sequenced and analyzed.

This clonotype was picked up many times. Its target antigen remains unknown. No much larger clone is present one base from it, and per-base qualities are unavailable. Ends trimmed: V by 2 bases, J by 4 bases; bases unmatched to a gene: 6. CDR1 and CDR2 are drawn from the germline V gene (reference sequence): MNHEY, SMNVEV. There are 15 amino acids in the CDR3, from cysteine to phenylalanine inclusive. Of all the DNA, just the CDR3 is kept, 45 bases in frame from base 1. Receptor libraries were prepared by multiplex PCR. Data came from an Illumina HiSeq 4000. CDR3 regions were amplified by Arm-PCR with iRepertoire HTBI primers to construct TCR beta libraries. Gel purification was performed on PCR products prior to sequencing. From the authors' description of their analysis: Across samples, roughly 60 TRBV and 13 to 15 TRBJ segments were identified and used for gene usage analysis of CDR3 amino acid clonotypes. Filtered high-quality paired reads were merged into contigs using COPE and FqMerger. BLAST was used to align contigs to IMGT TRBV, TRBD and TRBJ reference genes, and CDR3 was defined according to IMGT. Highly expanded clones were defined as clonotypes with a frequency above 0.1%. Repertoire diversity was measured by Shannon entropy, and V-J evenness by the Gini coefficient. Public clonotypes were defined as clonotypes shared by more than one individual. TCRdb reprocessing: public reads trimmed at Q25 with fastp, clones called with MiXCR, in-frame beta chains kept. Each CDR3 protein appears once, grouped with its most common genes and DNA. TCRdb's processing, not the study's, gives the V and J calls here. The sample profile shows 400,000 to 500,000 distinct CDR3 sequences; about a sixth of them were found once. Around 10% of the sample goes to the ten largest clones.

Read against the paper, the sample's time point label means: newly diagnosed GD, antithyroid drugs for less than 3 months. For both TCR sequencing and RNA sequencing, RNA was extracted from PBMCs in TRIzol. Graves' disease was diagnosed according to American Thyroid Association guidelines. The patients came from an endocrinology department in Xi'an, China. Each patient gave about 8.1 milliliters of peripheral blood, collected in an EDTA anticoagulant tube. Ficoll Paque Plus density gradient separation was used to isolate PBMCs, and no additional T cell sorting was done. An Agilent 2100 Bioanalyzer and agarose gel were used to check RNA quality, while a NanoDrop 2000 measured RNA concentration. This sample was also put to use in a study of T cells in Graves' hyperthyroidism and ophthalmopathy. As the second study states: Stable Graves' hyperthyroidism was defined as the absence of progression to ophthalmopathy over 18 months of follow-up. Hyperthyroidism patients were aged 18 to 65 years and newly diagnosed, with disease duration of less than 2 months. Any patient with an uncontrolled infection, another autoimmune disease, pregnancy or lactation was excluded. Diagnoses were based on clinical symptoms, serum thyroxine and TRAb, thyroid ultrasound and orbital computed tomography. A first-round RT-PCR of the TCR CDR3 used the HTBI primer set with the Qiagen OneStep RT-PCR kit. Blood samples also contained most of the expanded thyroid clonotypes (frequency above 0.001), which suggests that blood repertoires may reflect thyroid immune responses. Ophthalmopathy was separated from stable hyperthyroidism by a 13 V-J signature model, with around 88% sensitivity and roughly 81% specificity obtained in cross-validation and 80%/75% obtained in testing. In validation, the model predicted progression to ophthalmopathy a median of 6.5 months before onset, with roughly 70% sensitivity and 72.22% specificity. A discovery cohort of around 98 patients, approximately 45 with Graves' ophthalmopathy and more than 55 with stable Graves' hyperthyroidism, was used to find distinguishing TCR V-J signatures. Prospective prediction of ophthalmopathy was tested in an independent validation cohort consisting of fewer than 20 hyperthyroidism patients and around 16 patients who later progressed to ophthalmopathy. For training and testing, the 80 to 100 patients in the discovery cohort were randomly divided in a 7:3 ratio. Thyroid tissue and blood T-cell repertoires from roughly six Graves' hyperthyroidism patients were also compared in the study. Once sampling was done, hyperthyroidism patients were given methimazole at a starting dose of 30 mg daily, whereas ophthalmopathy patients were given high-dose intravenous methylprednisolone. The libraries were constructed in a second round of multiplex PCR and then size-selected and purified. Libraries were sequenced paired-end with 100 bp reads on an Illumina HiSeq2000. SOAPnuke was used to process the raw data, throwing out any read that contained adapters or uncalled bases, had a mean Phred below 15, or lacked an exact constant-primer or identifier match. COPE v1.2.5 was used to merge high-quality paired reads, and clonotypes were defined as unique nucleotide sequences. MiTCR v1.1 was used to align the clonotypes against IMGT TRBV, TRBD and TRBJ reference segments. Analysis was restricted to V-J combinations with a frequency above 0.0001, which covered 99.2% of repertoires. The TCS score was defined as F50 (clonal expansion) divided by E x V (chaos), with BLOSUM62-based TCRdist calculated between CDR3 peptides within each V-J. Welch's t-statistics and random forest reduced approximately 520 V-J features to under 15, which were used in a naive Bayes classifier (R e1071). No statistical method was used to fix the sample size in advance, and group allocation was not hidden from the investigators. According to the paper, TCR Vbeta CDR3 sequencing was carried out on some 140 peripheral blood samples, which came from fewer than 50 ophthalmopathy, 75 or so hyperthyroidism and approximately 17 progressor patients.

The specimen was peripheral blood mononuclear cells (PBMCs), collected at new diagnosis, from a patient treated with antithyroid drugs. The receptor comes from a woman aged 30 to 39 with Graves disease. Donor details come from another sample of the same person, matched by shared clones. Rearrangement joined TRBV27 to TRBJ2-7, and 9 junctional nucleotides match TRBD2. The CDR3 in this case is CASSLKASGTYEQYF. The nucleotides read TGTGCCAGCAGTTTAAAAGCTAGCGGGACTTACGAGCAGTACTTC.